This T cell receptor beta chain was captured by sequencing in a study of graft-versus-host responses after intestinal transplantation. As for the study in general: Grafts that recipients had were multivisceral, liver-intestinal, or isolated intestinal transplants.

Assay: immunoSEQ multiplex PCR; the TCRdb copy retains only in-frame clones and omits some. The table records approximately 14,000 clones, around 94% of them present only once. Regarding this clone: Antigen specificity is unknown.

Overall study findings and caveats: After transplant, early declines in HvG clones were associated with peak levels of circulating GvH clones. High graft-versus-host to host-versus-graft T cell clonal ratios marked allografts of patients with graft-donor macrochimerism.

The sequencing used PBMCs, collected 9 days after transplant. The receptor was derived from a human patient who received an intestinal transplant, so some T cells may come from the graft donor.

CDR3 coding DNA: TGCGCCAGCAGCCAAGATTCGGACCTAGTCTTGCGGAGTGAGCAGTTCTTC. Its protein product is CASSQDSDLVLRSEQFF. The chain couples TRBV4-1 to TRBJ2-1; no clear D gene. The V end lost 0 bases, the J end lost 9 bases, and 21 bases lay between the germline ends. Germline loops: CDR1 MGHRA, CDR2 YSYEKL. CDR3 length equals 17 residues.